This T cell receptor (beta chain) was obtained from a study of blood T cell repertoires in COVID-19. Data came from immunoSEQ multiplex PCR; TCRdb stores just in-frame clones and leaves some out. Found here are 250,000 to 300,000 clones, about 80% of them singletons; the top ten hold 3.4%. The CDR3 has 15 amino acids. Germline V gene sequence: CDR1 MNHEY, CDR2 SVGEGT. Deletions cut 0 bases from V and 7 bases from J, with 13 bases between. Material for sequencing was PBMCs or T cells enriched from blood (not recorded which). The chain combines TRBV6-2 or TRBV6-3 with TRBJ1-5; D is possibly TRBD1 (5 bases). This receptor was obtained from a man in his forties or fifties who had recovered from COVID-19. CDR3 sequence reads: CASSYSSQGRQPQHF. The DNA for the CDR3 is TGTGCCAGCAGTTACTCGAGCCAGGGAAGACAGCCCCAGCATTTT.